Following are 18 T cell receptor beta chains from one sample sequenced in a study of blood T cell repertoires in COVID-19. Only in-frame clones appear in the TCRdb table, and some are missing; sequencing was by immunoSEQ multiplex PCR. The sample lists fewer than 350,000 clones, around 87% occurring once. The sequenced sample was peripheral blood. The receptors here all came from a woman aged 50 to 60 who had recovered from COVID-19.

The chain employs TRBV30 and TRBJ2-4; 7 nucleotides agree with TRBD1. Germline CDR1 GTSNPN, CDR2 SVGIG (reference sequence). V shed 3 bases, J shed 10 bases, and the junction held 9 bases outside the gene matches. CDR3 length: 13 residues. DNA for the CDR3: TGTGCCTGGAGGCCGACCGGGACAGAGATTCAGTACTTC. It codes for CAWRPTGTEIQYF. Filled out from reference TRBV30 and TRBJ2-4, the complete variable domain reads SQTIHQWPATLVQPVGSPLSLECTVEGTSNPNLYWYRQAAGRGLQLLFYSVGIGQISSEVPQNLSASRPQDRQFILSSKKLLLSDSGFYLCAWRPTGTEIQYFGAGTRLSVL.

This chain joins TRBV6-5 and TRBJ1-4, with 7 bases fitting TRBD1. Germline V gives CDR1 MNHEY, CDR2 SVGAGI. V lost 6 bases to trimming and J lost 5 bases; unmatched junction nucleotides: 6. The CDR3 loop spans 14 amino acids. The CDR3 DNA reads TGTGCCAGCAGCCTCCGGGACAGCAATGAAAAACTGTTTTTT. Its protein product is CASSLRDSNEKLFF.

This sequence joins TRBV28 and TRBJ2-7; D ambiguous. With 6 bases removed from V and 0 bases from J, the gap between germline ends came to 15 bases. The CDR3 runs to 15 residues. Germline assignment: CDR1 MDHEN and CDR2 SYDVKM. The CDR3 loop is CASSSTPLSSYEQYF. CDR3 DNA sequence: TGTGCCAGCAGCTCGACTCCTCTCAGCTCCTACGAGCAGTACTTC. Using reference TRBV28 and TRBJ2-7 for the parts outside the CDR3, the full variable domain is DVKVTQSSRYLVKRTGEKVFLECVQDMDHENMFWYRQDPGLGLRLIYFSYDVKMKEKGDIPEGYSVSREKKERFSLILESASTNQTSMYLCASSSTPLSSYEQYFGPGTRLTVT.

The DNA for the CDR3 is TGTGCCAGCAGCCCCCGGGTAAGGTCCTACGAGCAGTACTTC. Protein product: CASSPRVRSYEQYF. This chain connects TRBV11-2 to TRBJ2-7; D remains unclear. CDR1 is SGHAT and CDR2 is FQNNGV in the germline V gene. Trimming took 5 bases from V and 1 from J, leaving 12 bases between them. This CDR3 is built from 14 residues.

This clone was recorded a few times. The chain has TRBV21-1 and TRBJ1-5; TRBD1 is taken as the D call from the table, unchecked against the DNA. TRBV21-1 is flagged as a pseudogene. The CDR3 loop spans 14 amino acids. The CDR3 spells CASSKGQVNQPQHF. The CDR3 DNA sequence: TGTGCCAGCAGCAAAGGACAGGTTAATCAGCCCCAGCATTTT.

This clone was recorded once. The DNA for the CDR3 is TGTGCCAGCAGTGAAGTCAGGGGAAACATTCAGTACTTC. Translation: CASSEVRGNIQYF. The chain couples TRBV6-1 to TRBJ2-4, with a possible D match to TRBD1 (6 bases). CDR1 and CDR2 from the germline V gene are MNHNS and SASEGT. This CDR3 comprises 13 residues. V dropped 1 base and J dropped 6 bases, with 7 bases sitting between them.

The genes are TRBV12-3 or TRBV12-4 and TRBJ1-2; no definite D call. CDR3 length equals 12 residues. V lost 2 bases and J lost 8, with 9 bases in between. In nucleotides, the CDR3 is TGTGCCAGCAGTTTAATGGCGGAGGGCTACACCTTC. Encoded protein: CASSLMAEGYTF.

The J gene is TRBJ1-6, the V gene TRBV11-2, with D unclear. Germline assignment: CDR1 SGHAT and CDR2 FQNNGV. Trimming took off 0 bases at V and 6 bases at J, with 6 bases between the two ends. This CDR3 has 14 amino acids. CDR3 sequence (DNA): TGTGCCAGCAGCTTAGAATTCGGTAATTCACCCCTCCACTTT. It encodes CASSLEFGNSPLHF.

J is TRBJ2-7 and V is TRBV7-9; 10 nucleotides match TRBD1. V was clipped by 3 bases and J by 5 bases; unmatched bases: 7. The CDR3 length is 15 residues. Germline lookup yields CDR1 SEHNR and CDR2 FQNEAQ (reference sequence). In DNA, the CDR3 is TGTGCCAGCAGCTTGGGCGGGGACAGGGGCCACGAGCAGTACTTC. Protein product: CASSLGGDRGHEQYF.

This chain connects TRBV4-3 to TRBJ2-7; 10 bases match TRBD1. V dropped 8 bases and J dropped 5; count of bases not matched to a gene: 9. This CDR3 spans 14 amino acids. Germline assignment: CDR1 LGHNA and CDR2 YSLEER. This CDR3 is CASRPGQGMDEQYF. DNA of the CDR3: TGCGCCAGCCGGCCGGGACAGGGGATGGACGAGCAGTACTTC.

The chain combines TRBV19 with TRBJ1-2; weak D call: TRBD1 (6 bases). V was shortened by 5 bases and J by 4 bases, with 14 bases between the two germline ends. CDR3 size: 14 residues. The germline gives CDR1 LNHDA, CDR2 SQIVND (reference sequence). The CDR3 sequence: CASSQGLGSYGYTF. The CDR3 bases are TGTGCCAGTAGTCAGGGGCTCGGGTCCTATGGCTACACCTTC.

This clone appeared a few times. The chain uses TRBV9 and TRBJ2-7; 7 bases are shared with TRBD1. The CDR3 has 13 residues. With 3 bases clipped from V and 2 bases from J, the junction kept 2 bases outside the gene matches. Germline V CDR1 and CDR2: SGDLS, YYNGEE. For the CDR3, the DNA is TGTGCCAGCAGCGCGGGACAGACCTACGAGCAGTACTTC. It specifies CASSAGQTYEQYF.

This chain uses TRBV27 with TRBJ1-4; 8 bases fit TRBD1. The CDR3 sequence is 16 residues long. V lost 5 bases to trimming and J lost 2 bases; unmatched junction nucleotides: 7. Germline V lookup: CDR1 MNHEY, CDR2 SMNVEV (reference sequence). CDR3 in DNA: TGTGCCAGCAGTCCAGGACAGGGTAACACTAATGAAAAACTGTTTTTT. Amino acids: CASSPGQGNTNEKLFF.

With respect to this clone: Other nucleotide sequences in the sample specify the same CDR3. V usage is TRBV5-1 and J usage is TRBJ2-1, with TRBD1 matching over 7 bases. V was pared by 0 bases and J by 4 bases, with 4 bases of the junction left unmatched. This CDR3 contains 15 residues. Germline V gives CDR1 SGHRS, CDR2 YFSETQ. The CDR3 bases are TGCGCCAGCAGCTTGGAGGCAGGGGGATACAATGAGCAGTTCTTC. It yields the protein CASSLEAGGYNEQFF.

The rearrangement uses TRBV15 and TRBJ2-3; 11 positions match TRBD2. With 5 bases clipped from V and 5 bases from J, the junction kept 6 bases outside the gene matches. The CDR3 has 15 residues. CDR1 and CDR2 (germline): LNHNV, YYDKDF (reference sequence). The DNA of the CDR3 is TGTGCCACCAGCCACGTAGCGGGGGGGCTAGATACGCAGTATTTT. Its translation: CATSHVAGGLDTQYF.

The V gene is TRBV28, the J gene TRBJ2-5, with D possibly matching TRBD1 (5 bases). Germline V lookup: CDR1 MDHEN, CDR2 SYDVKM. V was cut by 6 bases and J by 1 base, with 12 bases left in between. This CDR3 comprises 14 residues. The CDR3 nucleotides read TGTGCCAGCAGCCTCGACAGAATCCAAGAGACCCAGTACTTC. Protein product: CASSLDRIQETQYF.

The rearrangement joins TRBV7-9 to TRBJ2-2, with TRBD1 matching over 7 bases. J gave up 5 bases and V 1 base, and 7 bases lay outside the gene matches. Germline lookup yields CDR1 SEHNR and CDR2 FQNEAQ (reference sequence). The CDR3 length is 16 residues. This chain's CDR3 is CASSLEATGLTGELFF. The CDR3 region has the DNA TGTGCCAGCAGCTTAGAGGCGACAGGGTTAACCGGGGAGCTGTTTTTT.

The V gene is TRBV6-5, the J gene TRBJ1-2; possibly TRBD1 for D (6 bases). Germline CDR1 is MNHEY and CDR2 is SVGAGI. The CDR3 totals 12 residues. V was cut by 6 bases and J by 10 bases, with 15 bases left in between. CDR3 nucleotides: TGTGCCAGCAGACCACCGGCAGGGGACTACACCTTC. It translates to CASRPPAGDYTF.